The TCR beta chain under discussion was sequenced for a study of CD8 T cells in Susac syndrome. Controls were drawn from healthy donors and were matched for age and sex. RNA totalling about 0.45 to 1 ug underwent reverse transcription with random hexamers. Amplification of TCR beta CDR3 used immunoSEQ multiplex PCR across 54 Vbeta and 13 Jbeta. MiXCR, run by TCRdb on the immunoSEQ multiplex PCR reads, gives a single entry per CDR3 protein. The table includes around 200,000 distinct CDR3 sequences, 95% detected once. Sequencing used CD4+ T cells from PBMCs. The sequence was obtained from a human donor in good health.

CDR3 DNA sequence: TGTGCCAGTAGCTCGGGACTAGAAGAGACCCAGTACTTC. This sequence encodes CASSSGLEETQYF. V and J are TRBV19 and TRBJ2-5, with 8 bases lining up with TRBD2. Germline values: CDR1 LNHDA, CDR2 SQIVND (reference sequence). V dropped 6 bases and J dropped 3; count of bases not matched to a gene: 3. The CDR3 is 13 residues long.